This T cell receptor beta chain was sequenced in a study of T cell repertoires in ileal Crohn's disease. Study at large: 30% to 40% were active smokers at surgery; median disease duration was roughly eight years.

CDR1 is MNHEY, CDR2 SVGAGI, per germline. This CDR3 is 15 amino acids long. Losses at the gene ends were 5 bases for V and 3 bases for J; bases not matched to a gene: 8. The time point was: neoterminal ileum biopsy at postoperative endoscopy, about 6 months after surgery. The repertoire was sequenced with immunoSEQ multiplex PCR; TCRdb's copy has only in-frame clones and lacks some. This table holds about 13,000 clones, more than 70% found once. The clonotype originates from an adult with Crohn's disease. The material sequenced was ileal tissue. V usage is TRBV6-5 and J usage is TRBJ2-3; TRBD1 aligns across 7 bases. CDR3 loop: CASSRRQGRTDTQYF. For the CDR3, the DNA is TGTGCCAGCAGTCGTCGACAGGGAAGGACAGATACGCAGTATTTT.